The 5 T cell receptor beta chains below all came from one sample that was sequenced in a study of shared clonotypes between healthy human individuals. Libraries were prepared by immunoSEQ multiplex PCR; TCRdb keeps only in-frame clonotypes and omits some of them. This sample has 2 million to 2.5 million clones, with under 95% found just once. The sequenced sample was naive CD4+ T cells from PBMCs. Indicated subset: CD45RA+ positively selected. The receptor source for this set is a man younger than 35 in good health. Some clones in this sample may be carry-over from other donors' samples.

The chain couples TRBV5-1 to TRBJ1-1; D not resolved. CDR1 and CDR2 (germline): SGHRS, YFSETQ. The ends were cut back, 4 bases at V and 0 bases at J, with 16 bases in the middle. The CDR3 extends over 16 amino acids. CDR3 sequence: CASSTAPHGLNTEAFF. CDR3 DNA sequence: TGCGCCAGCAGCACGGCACCCCACGGTTTGAACACTGAAGCTTTCTTT.

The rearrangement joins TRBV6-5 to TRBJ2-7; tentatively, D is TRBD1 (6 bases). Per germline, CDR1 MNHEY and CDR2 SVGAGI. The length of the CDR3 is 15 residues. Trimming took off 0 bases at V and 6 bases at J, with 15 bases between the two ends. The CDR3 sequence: CASSYSIRGGREQYF. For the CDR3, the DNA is TGTGCCAGCAGTTACTCGATCAGGGGTGGGCGCGAGCAGTACTTC.

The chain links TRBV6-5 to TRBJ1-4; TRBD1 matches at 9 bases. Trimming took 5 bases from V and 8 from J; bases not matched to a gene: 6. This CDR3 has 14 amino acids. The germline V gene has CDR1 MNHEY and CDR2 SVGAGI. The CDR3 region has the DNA TGTGCCAGCAGTCAGGAGACAGGGGGGGAAAAACTGTTTTTT. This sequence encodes CASSQETGGEKLFF.

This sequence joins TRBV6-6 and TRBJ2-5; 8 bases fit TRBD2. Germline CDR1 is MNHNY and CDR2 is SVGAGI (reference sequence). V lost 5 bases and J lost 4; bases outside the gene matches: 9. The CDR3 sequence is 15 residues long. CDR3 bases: TGTGCCAGCAGTCCCCTCCATCTAGCGGGAGAGACCCAGTACTTC. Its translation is CASSPLHLAGETQYF.

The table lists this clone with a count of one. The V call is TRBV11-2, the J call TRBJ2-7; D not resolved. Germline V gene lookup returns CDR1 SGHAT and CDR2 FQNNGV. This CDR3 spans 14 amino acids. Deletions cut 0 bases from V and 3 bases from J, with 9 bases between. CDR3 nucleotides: TGTGCCAGCAGCTTAGATGTACGCCGCTACGAGCAGTACTTC. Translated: CASSLDVRRYEQYF. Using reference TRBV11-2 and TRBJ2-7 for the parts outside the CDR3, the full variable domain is EAGVAQSPRYKIIEKRQSVAFWCNPISGHATLYWYQQILGQGPKLLIQFQNNGVVDDSQLPKDRFSAERLKGVDSTLKIQPAKLEDSAVYLCASSLDVRRYEQYFGPGTRLTVT.